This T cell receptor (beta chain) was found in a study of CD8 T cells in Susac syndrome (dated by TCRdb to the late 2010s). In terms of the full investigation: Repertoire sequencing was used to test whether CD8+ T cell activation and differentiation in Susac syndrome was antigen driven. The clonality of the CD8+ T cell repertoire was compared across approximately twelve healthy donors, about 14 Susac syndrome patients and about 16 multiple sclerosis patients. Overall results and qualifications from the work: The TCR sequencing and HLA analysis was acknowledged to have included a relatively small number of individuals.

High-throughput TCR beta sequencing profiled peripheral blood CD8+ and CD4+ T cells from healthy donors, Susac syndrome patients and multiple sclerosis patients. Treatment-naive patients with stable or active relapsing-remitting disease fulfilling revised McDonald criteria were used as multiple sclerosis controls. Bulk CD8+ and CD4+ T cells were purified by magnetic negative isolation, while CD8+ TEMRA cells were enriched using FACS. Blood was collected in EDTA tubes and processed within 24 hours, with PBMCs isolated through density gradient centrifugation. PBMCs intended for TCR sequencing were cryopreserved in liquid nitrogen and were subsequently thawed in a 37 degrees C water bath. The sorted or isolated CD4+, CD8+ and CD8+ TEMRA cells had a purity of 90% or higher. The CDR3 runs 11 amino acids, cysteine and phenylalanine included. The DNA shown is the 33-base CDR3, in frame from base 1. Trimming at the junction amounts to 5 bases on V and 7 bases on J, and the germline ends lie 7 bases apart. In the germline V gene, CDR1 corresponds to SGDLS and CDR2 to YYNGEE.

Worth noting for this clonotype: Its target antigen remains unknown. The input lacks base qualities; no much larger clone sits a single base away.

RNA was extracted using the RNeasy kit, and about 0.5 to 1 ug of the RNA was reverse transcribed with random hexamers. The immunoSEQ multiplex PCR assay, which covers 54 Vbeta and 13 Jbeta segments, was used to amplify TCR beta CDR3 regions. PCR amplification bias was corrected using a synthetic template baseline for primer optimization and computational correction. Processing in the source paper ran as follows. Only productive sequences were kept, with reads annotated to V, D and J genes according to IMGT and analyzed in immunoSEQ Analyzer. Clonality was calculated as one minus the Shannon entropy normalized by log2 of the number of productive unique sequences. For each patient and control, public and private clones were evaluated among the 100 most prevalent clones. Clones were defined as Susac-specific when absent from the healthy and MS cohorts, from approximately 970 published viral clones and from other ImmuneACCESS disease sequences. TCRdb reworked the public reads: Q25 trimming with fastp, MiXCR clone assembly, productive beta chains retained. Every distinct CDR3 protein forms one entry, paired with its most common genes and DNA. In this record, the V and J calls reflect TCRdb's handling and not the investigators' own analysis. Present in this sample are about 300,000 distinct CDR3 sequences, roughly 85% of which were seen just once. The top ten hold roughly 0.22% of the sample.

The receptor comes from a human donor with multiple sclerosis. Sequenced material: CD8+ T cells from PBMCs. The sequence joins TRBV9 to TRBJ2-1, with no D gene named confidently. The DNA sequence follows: TGTGCCAGCAGGGGAAAGAATGAGCAGTTCTTC. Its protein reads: CASRGKNEQFF.